These T cell receptor beta chains were read from a single sample in a study of regulatory dendritic cells for organ transplantation. Antigens for these TCRs are unknown. Here immunoSEQ multiplex PCR was the method, and the copy in TCRdb shows in-frame clones only, minus some. The repertoire holds roughly 12,000 clones, 74% seen once, with 0.63% in the top ten. Sequenced sample: naive CD4+ T cells from blood cultured with regulatory dendritic cells. The receptor set was obtained from a human donor in good health. CDR3s include the opening cysteine and the closing phenylalanine or tryptophan.

>TRBV4-2|TRBJ2-3
CASSQEASGGSSTDTQYF
>TRBV18|TRBJ1-6
CASSARVYRETNSPLHF
>TRBV9|TRBJ2-1
CASSVGSGASYNEQFF
>TRBV7-8|TRBJ1-1
CASSLDRARAAEAFF
>TRBV25-1|TRBJ2-2
CASSAGQGATGELFF
>TRBV9|TRBJ1-1
CASSVGTGNTEAFF
>TRBV9|TRBJ2-7
CASSVSPTGVYEQYF
>TRBV6-1|TRBJ1-5
CASSTPQMQPQHF
>TRBV11-3|TRBJ1-1
CASSIGQGINTEAFF
>TRBV6-1|TRBJ1-4
CASQGVRSNEKLFF
>TRBV5-1|TRBJ2-5
CASSVQGQETQYF
>TRBV19|TRBJ2-5
CASKGRGYQETQYF
>TRBV6-6|TRBJ1-6
CASSTGIGTPLHF
>TRBV7-9|TRBJ2-7
CASSSSGGPYEQYF
>TRBV14|TRBJ2-3
CASSVSRVWTDTQYF
>TRBV19|TRBJ1-5
CASSAGGLNQPQHF
>TRBV27|TRBJ1-3
CASSPREGNTIYF
>TRBV5-1|TRBJ2-1
CASSFQGNTYNEQFF